These 10 T cell receptor beta chains share one sample of origin, sequenced in a study of cytomegalovirus exposure and HLA in healthy donors. Vbeta (60) and Jbeta (13) primers were used in the PCR. The repertoire was sequenced with immunoSEQ multiplex PCR; TCRdb's copy has only in-frame clones and lacks some. The sample lists nearly 110,000 clones, approximately 73% occurring once. The material sequenced was PBMCs. The receptors originated from a man aged 25 to 40 in good health and CMV-seronegative.

Details on this clone: A read error may account for a junction end that differs from germline. The gene calls are TRBV9 and TRBJ2-1; 9 bases are a match to TRBD1. Germline lookup yields CDR1 SGDLS and CDR2 YYNGEE. CDR3 length: 16 residues. The CDR3 loop reads CASSVASGEPGQGLIF. CDR3 DNA: TGTGCCAGCAGCGTAGCTTCAGGAGAACCGGGACAGGGTTTAATCTTC.

As regards this clone: Distinct nucleotide sequences in the sample also encode this CDR3. This chain connects TRBV20-1 to TRBJ1-1; D is uncertain. V dropped 6 bases and J dropped 4 bases, with 9 bases sitting between them. There are 11 residues in the CDR3. The germline CDR1 and CDR2 sequences are DFQATT and SNEGSKA (reference sequence). In DNA, the CDR3 is TGCAGTGCATCGGGGAGCACTGAAGCTTTCTTT. It encodes CSASGSTEAFF.

The chain uses TRBV28 and TRBJ1-2, with unresolved D. This CDR3 region has 12 residues. Per germline, CDR1 MDHEN and CDR2 SYDVKM. CDR3 sequence: CARNGANYGYTF. CDR3 nucleotide sequence: TGTGCGCGAAATGGAGCTAACTATGGCTACACCTTC.

The genes are TRBV10-3 and TRBJ1-1; TRBD1 might be the D (6 bases). Looked up from germline, CDR1 is ENHRY and CDR2 is SYGVKD. There are 17 residues in the CDR3. V was pared by 4 bases and J by 5 bases, with 23 bases between. Here the CDR3 reads CAISAEGQLAAGTEAFF. The CDR3, as DNA: TGTGCCATCAGTGCTGAAGGACAGCTGGCGGCTGGGACTGAAGCTTTCTTT.

V is TRBV27 and J is TRBJ2-5; 8 nucleotides match TRBD1. The CDR3 consists of 15 residues. With 4 bases clipped from V and 5 bases from J, the junction kept 9 bases outside the gene matches. CDR1 is MNHEY, CDR2 SMNVEV, per germline (reference sequence). CDR3 in amino acids: CASSSWTGRWETQYF. DNA for the CDR3: TGTGCCAGCAGTTCATGGACAGGGCGGTGGGAGACCCAGTACTTC.

In this sample, this clone turned up a few times. CDR3: CASQDRGETQYF. DNA for the CDR3: TGTGCCAGCCAGGACAGGGGGGAGACCCAGTACTTC. The chain has TRBV28 and TRBJ2-5; TRBD1 aligns across 10 bases. The germline CDR1 and CDR2 sequences are MDHEN and SYDVKM. The CDR3 spans 12 residues. Trimming removed 8 bases from V and 5 bases from J; junction bases left unmatched: 2.

This clone was detected once. This sequence joins TRBV5-1 and TRBJ2-7, with D maybe TRBD1 (6 bases). V was shortened by 4 bases and J by 2 bases, with 13 bases between the two germline ends. Germline-derived CDR1 and CDR2 are SGHRS and YFSETQ. This CDR3 comprises 14 residues. The DNA of the CDR3 is TGCGCCAGCAGCCCCCGGGACATCCCCTACGAGCAGTACTTC. It translates to CASSPRDIPYEQYF.

V is TRBV30 and J is TRBJ2-7; TRBD1 matches at 7 bases. Germline CDR1 and CDR2: GTSNPN and SVGIG (reference sequence). The length of the CDR3 is 13 residues. Trimming took 5 bases from V and 3 from J; bases not matched to a gene: 7. The CDR3, as DNA: TGTGCCTGGGAAGGGGGCTCTCACTACGAGCAGTACTTC. It specifies CAWEGGSHYEQYF.

V usage is TRBV19 and J usage is TRBJ1-1; possibly TRBD1 for D (6 bases). The V gene's germline CDR1 is LNHDA and CDR2 SQIVND (reference sequence). The ends were cut back, 10 bases at V and 5 bases at J, with 20 bases in the middle. The CDR3 is 14 residues long. CDR3 sequence reads: CATTTAGAGTEAFF. CDR3 nucleotides: TGTGCCACAACAACTGCAGGGGCAGGGACTGAAGCTTTCTTT. The entire variable domain, with the rest obtained from reference TRBV19 and TRBJ1-1, is as follows: DGGITQSPKYLFRKEGQNVTLSCEQNLNHDAMYWYRQDPGQGLRLIYYSQIVNDFQKGDIAEGYSVSREKKESFPLTVTSAQKNPTAFYLCATTTAGAGTEAFFGQGTRLTVV.

The J gene is TRBJ1-4, the V gene TRBV19, with D tentatively TRBD1 (5 bases). V gave up 10 bases and J gave up 8 bases, with 14 bases separating them. The CDR3 spans 12 residues. The V gene's germline CDR1 is LNHDA and CDR2 SQIVND (reference sequence). This CDR3 reads CATENTGEKLFF. In nucleotides, the CDR3 is TGTGCCACTGAAAATACAGGCGAAAAACTGTTTTTT.